This TCR beta chain was identified in a study of T cells in localized non-small cell lung cancer (TCRdb year 2020). With respect to the entire study: Comparing tumors with uninvolved tumor-adjacent lungs, the study looked at the T cell repertoires of fewer than 250 patients with early-stage NSCLC. The cohort comprised approximately 240 treatment-naïve NSCLC patients with resected, localized lung tumors. A mean age of approximately 66 years was recorded for the NSCLC patients, of whom roughly 130 were male and around 100 were female. Results the study describes overall, beyond this receptor: A median of approximately 53 of the top 100 tumor clones turned up in the paired uninvolved adjacent lung, and roughly 28 of those clones also ranked among the top 100 of that same adjacent lung. Since the design was exploratory, TCR variables were selected using unadjusted p-values with no false-discovery rate correction. The highest T cell clonality was observed in uninvolved tumor-adjacent lung, where clonality exceeded that of tumor, suggesting that antigenic responses were more focused in uninvolved tumor-adjacent lung. Longer overall survival was associated with higher blood T cell density, whereas shorter survival was associated with higher adjacent-lung clonality. Multi-region tumor sequencing was not performed, so intratumor heterogeneity could not be excluded.

The immunoSEQ Assay was used to sequence TCR beta CDR3 regions from DNA. The paper's processing steps were these. T cell density was computed as TCR beta template counts normalized to usable DNA estimated by amplifying housekeeping genes. Richness was estimated using the preseqR package, with extrapolation to 400,000 templates for PBMC samples and to 120,000 templates for tissue samples. Clonality was defined as one minus Pielou's evenness. Tissue-enriched TCRs were identified through differential abundance testing performed on productive amino-acid clonotypes, with a minimum total count of 5 and an alpha of 0.1. The Jaccard Index and the Morisita Overlap Index were used to measure repertoire overlap between compartments. GLIPH grouped TCR beta CDR3s together with public tetramer-defined viral CDR3s, and a viral motif had to include at least three viral sequences and show V-gene enrichment. Held by TCRdb, this immuneACCESS table contains in-frame sequences only and omits some clones. Under half of the omission traces to an unresolved V gene where checked; the cause of the rest is unknown. V and J calls and clone size are as listed in that table; D and trimming were resolved from the DNA. Counted in this sample were 45,000 to 65,000 clones; over 70% of them appeared once. The leading ten clones occupy roughly 4% of the sample.

On this clone itself: Its antigen is still unknown. No per-base quality is available; no much larger clone lies one base away.

Clipping removes 4 bases from V and 13 bases from J, with 5 as the unmatched junction base count. Per the germline V gene, SGHAT is the CDR1 and FQNNGV is the CDR2. The CDR3, cysteine through phenylalanine, is 11 amino acids long. Here the CDR3 DNA is all that survives: 33 bases in frame from base 1. At diagnosis, tumor, uninvolved tumor-adjacent lung and peripheral blood were collected and then preserved as a mix of FFPE and fresh-frozen material. For TCR repertoire profiling, the blood samples were analyzed as peripheral blood mononuclear cells. The sample in question was PBMCs, obtained before any cancer treatment. The receptor was derived from a woman aged 40 to 75 with stage II lung adenocarcinoma. The chain is encoded by TRBV11-2 joined to TRBJ2-7, with TRBD1 identical over 9 junction bases. The encoded CDR3 is CASSSGQGDYF. The sequenced DNA is TGTGCCAGCAGCTCGGGACAGGGTGACTACTTC.